This TCR beta chain came from a study of T cells in Graves' hyperthyroidism and ophthalmopathy. Study-level results: Most thyroid clonotypes expanded above 0.001 appeared in blood too.

This clonotype occurred a few times. The antigen remains unidentified. Each 10 ml fresh peripheral blood draw supplied the PBMCs. Germline V gene data show CDR1 as MDHEN and CDR2 as SYDVKM. CDR3 length equals 15 residues. J gave up 0 bases and V 5 bases, and 6 bases lay outside the gene matches. RNA transcripts served as the template for amplifying TCR beta CDR3 regions. A set of HTBI primers served as the primers for a first-round RT-PCR of the TCR CDR3. Using its own MiXCR run on the multiplex PCR reads, TCRdb lists one record per CDR3 protein. Among hundreds of thousands of distinct CDR3 sequences, around 20% were seen once, and the ten largest hold over 30%.

The sequenced material came from blood. The V and J genes are TRBV28 and TRBJ2-5; 7 bases are a match to TRBD1. This receptor was identified in a man aged 30 to 39 with Graves' ophthalmopathy. CDR3 sequence: CASSNRQGHQETQYF. CDR3 DNA: TGTGCCAGCAGTAACAGACAGGGCCACCAAGAGACCCAGTACTTC.